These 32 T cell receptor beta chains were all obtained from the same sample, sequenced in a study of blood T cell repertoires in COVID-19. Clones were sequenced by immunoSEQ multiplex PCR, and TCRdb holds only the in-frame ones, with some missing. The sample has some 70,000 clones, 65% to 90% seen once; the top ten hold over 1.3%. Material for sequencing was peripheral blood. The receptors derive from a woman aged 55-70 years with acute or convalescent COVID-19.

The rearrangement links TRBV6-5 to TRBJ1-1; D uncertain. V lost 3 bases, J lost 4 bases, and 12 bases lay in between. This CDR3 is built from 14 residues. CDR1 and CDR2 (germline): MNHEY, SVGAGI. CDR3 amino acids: CASSYGDAGTEAFF. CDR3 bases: TGTGCCAGCAGTTATGGCGACGCGGGCACTGAAGCTTTCTTT.

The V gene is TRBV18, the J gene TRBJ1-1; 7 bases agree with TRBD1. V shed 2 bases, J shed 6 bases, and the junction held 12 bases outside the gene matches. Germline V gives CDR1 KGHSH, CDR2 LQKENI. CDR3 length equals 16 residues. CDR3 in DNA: TGTGCCAGCTCACCAACCTGGACAGGCGGACGGCCTGAAGCTTTCTTT. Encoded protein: CASSPTWTGGRPEAFF.

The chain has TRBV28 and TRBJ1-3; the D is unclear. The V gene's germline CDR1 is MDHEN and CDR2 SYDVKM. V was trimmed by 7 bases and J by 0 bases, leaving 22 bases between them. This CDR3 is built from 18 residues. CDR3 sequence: CASTPSQADDISGNTIYF. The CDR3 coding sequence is TGTGCCAGCACCCCATCCCAGGCCGATGACATCTCTGGAAACACCATATATTTT.

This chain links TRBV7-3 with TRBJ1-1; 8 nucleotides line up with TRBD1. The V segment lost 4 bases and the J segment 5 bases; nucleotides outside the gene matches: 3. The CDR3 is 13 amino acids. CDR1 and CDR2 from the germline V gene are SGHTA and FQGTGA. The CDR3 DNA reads TGTGCCAGCAGCTCAGACAGGGGAACTGAAGCTTTCTTT. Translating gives CASSSDRGTEAFF.

The CDR3: CASSQDPPGEAFF. For the CDR3, the DNA is TGTGCCAGCAGCCAAGACCCCCCGGGGGAAGCTTTCTTT. The chain is built from TRBV4-2 and TRBJ1-1; no clear D. CDR1 is LGHNA and CDR2 is YNFKEQ in the germline V gene. V was shortened by 0 bases and J by 8 bases, with 10 bases between the two germline ends. The CDR3 is 13 amino acids.

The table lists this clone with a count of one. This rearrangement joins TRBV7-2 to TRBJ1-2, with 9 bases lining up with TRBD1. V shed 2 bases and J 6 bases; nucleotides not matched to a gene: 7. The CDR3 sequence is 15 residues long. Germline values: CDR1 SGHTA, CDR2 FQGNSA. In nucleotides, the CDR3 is TGTGCCAGCAGCTTAACTGGTGACAGGGGGAATGGCTACACCTTC. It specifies CASSLTGDRGNGYTF.

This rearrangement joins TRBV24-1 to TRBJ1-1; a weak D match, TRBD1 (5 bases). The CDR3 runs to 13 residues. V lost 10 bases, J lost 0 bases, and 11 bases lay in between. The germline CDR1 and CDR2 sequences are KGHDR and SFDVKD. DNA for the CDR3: TGTGCCACTTGGGGGGGGGTGAACACTGAAGCTTTCTTT. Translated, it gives CATWGGVNTEAFF.

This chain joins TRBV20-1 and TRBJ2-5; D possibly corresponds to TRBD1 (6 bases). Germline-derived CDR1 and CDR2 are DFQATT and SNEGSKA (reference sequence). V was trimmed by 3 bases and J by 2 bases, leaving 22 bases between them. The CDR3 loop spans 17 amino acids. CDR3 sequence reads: CSASYARRDTPQETQYF. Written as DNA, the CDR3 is TGCAGTGCTAGTTACGCTAGACGGGACACCCCACAAGAGACCCAGTACTTC.

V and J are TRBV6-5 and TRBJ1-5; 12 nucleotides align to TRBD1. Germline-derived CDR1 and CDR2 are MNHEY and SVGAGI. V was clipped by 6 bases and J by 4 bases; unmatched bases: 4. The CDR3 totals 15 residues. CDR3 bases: TGTGCCAGCAGGGGACAGGGGGCAAGAAATCAGCCCCAGCATTTT. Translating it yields CASRGQGARNQPQHF.

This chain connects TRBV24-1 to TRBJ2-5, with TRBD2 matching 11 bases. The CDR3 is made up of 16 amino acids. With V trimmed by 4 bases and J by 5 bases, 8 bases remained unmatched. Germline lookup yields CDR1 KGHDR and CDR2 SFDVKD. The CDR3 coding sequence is TGTGCCACCAGTGAACCAACTAGCGGGAGACCCGAGACCCAGTACTTC. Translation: CATSEPTSGRPETQYF.

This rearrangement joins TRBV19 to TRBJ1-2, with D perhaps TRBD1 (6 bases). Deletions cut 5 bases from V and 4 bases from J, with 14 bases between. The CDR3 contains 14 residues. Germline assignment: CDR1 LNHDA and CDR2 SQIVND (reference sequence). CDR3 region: CASSSRGPGYGYTF. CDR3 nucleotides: TGTGCCAGTAGTTCCAGGGGTCCCGGCTATGGCTACACCTTC.

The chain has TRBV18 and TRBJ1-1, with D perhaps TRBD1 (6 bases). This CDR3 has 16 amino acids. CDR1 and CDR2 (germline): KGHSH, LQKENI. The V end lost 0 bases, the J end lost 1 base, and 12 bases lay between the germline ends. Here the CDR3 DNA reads TGTGCCAGCTCACCACCGGGGGCGGGAGGGAACACTGAAGCTTTCTTT. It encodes CASSPPGAGGNTEAFF.

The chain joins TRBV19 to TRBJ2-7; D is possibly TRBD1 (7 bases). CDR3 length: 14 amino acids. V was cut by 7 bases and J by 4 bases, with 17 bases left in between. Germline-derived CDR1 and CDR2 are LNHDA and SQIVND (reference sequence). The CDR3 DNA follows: TGTGCCAGTAATCACGGGGGACAGCCTTACGAGCAGTACTTC. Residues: CASNHGGQPYEQYF.

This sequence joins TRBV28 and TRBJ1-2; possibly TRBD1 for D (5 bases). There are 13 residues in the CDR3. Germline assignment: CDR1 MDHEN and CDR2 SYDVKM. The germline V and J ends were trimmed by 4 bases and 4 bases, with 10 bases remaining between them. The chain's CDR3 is CASSSGLLYGYTF. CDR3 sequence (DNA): TGTGCCAGCAGTTCGGGACTTCTCTATGGCTACACCTTC.

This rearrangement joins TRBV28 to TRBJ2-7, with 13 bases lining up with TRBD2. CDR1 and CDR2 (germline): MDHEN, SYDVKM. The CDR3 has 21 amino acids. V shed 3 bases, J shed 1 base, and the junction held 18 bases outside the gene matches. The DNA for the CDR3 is TGTGCCAGCAGTTTGGATCTAAGCTTAGTGACTAGCGGGGGGCTATCCTACGAGCAGTACTTC. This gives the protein CASSLDLSLVTSGGLSYEQYF. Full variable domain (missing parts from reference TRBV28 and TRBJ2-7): DVKVTQSSRYLVKRTGEKVFLECVQDMDHENMFWYRQDPGLGLRLIYFSYDVKMKEKGDIPEGYSVSREKKERFSLILESASTNQTSMYLCASSLDLSLVTSGGLSYEQYFGPGTRLTVT.

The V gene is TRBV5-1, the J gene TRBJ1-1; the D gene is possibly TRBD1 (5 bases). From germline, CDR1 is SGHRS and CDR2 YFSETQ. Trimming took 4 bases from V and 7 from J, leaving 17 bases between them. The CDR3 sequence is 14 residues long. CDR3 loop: CASSPDSSGGEAFF. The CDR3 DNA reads TGCGCCAGCAGCCCGGACTCCTCGGGGGGTGAAGCTTTCTTT.

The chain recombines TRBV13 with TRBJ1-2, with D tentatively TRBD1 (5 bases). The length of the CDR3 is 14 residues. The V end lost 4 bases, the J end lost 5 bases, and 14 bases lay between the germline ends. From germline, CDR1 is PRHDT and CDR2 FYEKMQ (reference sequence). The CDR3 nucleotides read TGTGCCAGCAGCTACGGGGACCGGGAGTATGGCTACACCTTC. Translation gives CASSYGDREYGYTF.

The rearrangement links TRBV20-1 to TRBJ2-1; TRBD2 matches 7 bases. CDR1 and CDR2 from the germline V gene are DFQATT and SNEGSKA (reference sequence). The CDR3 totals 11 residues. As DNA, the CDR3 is TGCACTTGGGGGGGGGACAATGAGCAGTTCTTC. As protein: CTWGGDNEQFF.

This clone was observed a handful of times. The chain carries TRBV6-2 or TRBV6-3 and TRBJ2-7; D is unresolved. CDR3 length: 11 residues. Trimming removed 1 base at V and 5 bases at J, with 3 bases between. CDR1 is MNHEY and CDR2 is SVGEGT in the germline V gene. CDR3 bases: TGTGCCAGCAGTTACTTCGACGAGCAGTACTTC. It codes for CASSYFDEQYF.

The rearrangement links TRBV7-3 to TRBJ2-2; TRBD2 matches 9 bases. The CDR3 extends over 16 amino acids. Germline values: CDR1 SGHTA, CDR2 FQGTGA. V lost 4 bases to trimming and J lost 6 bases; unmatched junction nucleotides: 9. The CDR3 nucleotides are TGTGCCAGCAGCTCCGGTAATAGCGGGAGCGCCGGGGAGCTGTTTTTT. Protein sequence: CASSSGNSGSAGELFF.

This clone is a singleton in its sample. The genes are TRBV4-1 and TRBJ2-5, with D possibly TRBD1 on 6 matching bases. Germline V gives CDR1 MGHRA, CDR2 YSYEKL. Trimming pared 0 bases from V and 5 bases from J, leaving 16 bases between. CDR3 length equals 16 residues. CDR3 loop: CASSQDIGQPRETQYF. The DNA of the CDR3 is TGCGCCAGCAGCCAAGATATTGGACAGCCACGCGAGACCCAGTACTTC.

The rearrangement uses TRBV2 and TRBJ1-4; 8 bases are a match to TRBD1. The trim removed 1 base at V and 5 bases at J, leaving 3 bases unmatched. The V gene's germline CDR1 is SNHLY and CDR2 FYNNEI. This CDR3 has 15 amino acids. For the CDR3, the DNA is TGTGCCAGCAGTGAAGGCGGGACAGGAAATGAAAAACTGTTTTTT. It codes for CASSEGGTGNEKLFF.

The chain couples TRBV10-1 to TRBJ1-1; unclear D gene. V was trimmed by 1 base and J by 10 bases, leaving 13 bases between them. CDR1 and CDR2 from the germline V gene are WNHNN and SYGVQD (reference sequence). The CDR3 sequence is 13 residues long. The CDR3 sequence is CASSEYTQSGAFF. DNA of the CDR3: TGCGCCAGCAGTGAGTACACGCAAAGCGGAGCTTTCTTT.

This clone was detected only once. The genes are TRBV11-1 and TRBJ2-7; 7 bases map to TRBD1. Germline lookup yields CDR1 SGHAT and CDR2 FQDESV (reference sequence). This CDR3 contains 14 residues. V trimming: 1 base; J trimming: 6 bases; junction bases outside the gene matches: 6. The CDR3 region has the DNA TGTGCCAGCAGCTTAGGTTCAGGGGGACGCGAGCAGTACTTC. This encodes CASSLGSGGREQYF. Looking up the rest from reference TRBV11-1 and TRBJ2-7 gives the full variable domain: EAEVAQSPRYKITEKSQAVAFWCDPISGHATLYWYRQILGQGPELLVQFQDESVVDDSQLPKDRFSAERLKGVDSTLKIQPAELGDSAMYLCASSLGSGGREQYFGPGTRLTVT.

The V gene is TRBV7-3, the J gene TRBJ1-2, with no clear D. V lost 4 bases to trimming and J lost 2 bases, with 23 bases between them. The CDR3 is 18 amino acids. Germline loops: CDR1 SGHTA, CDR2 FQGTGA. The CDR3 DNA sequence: TGTGCCAGCAGCTCGGCGATCGGTGGTGCTCGGGGAAACTATGGCTACACCTTC. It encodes CASSSAIGGARGNYGYTF.

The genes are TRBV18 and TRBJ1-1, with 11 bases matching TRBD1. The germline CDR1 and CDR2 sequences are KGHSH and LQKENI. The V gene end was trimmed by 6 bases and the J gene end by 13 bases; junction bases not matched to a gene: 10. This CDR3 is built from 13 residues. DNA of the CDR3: TGTGCCAGCTCGTCACGGGACAGGGGGTTGGTTTTCTTT. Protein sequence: CASSSRDRGLVFF.

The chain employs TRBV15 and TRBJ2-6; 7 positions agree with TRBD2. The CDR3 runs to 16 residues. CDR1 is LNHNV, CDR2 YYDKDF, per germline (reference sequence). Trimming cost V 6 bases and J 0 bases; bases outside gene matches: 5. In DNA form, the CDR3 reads TGTGCCACCAGAGATTGGGGGGGCTCTGGGGCCAACGTCCTGACTTTC. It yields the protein CATRDWGGSGANVLTF.

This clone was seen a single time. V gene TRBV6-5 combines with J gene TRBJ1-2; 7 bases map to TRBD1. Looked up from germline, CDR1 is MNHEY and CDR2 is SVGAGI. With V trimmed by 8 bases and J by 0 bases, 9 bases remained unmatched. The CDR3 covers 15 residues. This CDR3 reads CASLHEGATNYGYTF. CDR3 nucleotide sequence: TGTGCCAGCCTCCACGAGGGGGCGACTAACTATGGCTACACCTTC.

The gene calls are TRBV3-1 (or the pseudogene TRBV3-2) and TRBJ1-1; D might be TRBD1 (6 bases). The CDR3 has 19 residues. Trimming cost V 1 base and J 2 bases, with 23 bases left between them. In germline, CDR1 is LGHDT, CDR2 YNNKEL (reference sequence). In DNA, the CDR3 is TGTGCCAGCAGCCAAGCTGTCTATTATCCGGGACACAAAAACACTGAAGCTTTCTTT. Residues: CASSQAVYYPGHKNTEAFF.

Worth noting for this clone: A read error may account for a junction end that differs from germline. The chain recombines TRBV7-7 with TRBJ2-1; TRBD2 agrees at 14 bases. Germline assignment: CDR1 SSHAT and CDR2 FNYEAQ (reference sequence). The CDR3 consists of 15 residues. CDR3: CASSPGLAGANEQFF. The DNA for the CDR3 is TGTGCTAGCAGCCCGGGACTAGCGGGGGCCAATGAGCAGTTCTTC.

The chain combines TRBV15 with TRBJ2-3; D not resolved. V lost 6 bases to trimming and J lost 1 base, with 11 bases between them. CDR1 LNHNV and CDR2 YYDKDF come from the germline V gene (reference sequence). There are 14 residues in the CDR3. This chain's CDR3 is CATRSFQGTDTQYF. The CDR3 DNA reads TGTGCCACCAGGTCCTTTCAGGGCACAGATACGCAGTATTTT.

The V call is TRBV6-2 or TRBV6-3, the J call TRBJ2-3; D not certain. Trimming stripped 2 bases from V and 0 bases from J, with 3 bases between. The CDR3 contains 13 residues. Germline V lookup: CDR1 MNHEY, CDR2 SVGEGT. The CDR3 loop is CASSYPSTDTQYF. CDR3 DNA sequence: TGTGCCAGCAGTTACCCTAGCACAGATACGCAGTATTTT.